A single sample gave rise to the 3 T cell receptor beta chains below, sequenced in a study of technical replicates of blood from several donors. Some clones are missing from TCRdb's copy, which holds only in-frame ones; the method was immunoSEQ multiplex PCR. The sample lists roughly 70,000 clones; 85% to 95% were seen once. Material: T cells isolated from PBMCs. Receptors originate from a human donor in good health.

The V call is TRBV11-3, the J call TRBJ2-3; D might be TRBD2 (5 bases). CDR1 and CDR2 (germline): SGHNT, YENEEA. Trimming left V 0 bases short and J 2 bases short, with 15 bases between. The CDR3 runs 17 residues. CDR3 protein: CASSLEAGTNPTDTQYF. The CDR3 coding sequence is TGTGCCAGCAGCTTAGAGGCGGGTACAAACCCCACAGATACGCAGTATTTT.

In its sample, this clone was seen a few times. The CDR3 sequence is CASSLGGQGEETQYF. The CDR3, as DNA: TGTGCCAGCAGTTTGGGAGGACAGGGGGAAGAGACCCAGTACTTC. The J gene is TRBJ2-5, the V gene TRBV28; TRBD1 aligns across 10 bases. After removal of 3 bases from V and 3 bases from J, the junction contained 4 bases not matched to a gene. This CDR3 has 15 amino acids. CDR1 is MDHEN, CDR2 SYDVKM, per germline.

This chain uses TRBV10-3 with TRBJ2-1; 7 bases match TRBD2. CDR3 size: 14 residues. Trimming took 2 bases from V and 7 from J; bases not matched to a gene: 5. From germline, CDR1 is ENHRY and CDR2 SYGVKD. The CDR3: CAISEPAGRNEQFF. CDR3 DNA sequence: TGTGCCATCAGTGAGCCTGCCGGGAGGAATGAGCAGTTCTTC.